Each of the 31 T cell receptor beta chains below was sequenced from the same sample in a study of human T cells and chemical hapten exposure. Using its own MiXCR run on the RACE reads, TCRdb lists one record per CDR3 protein. Of just under 65,000 distinct CDR3 sequences in the sample, about 10% were seen once. Documented time point: patch test 3, about 24 weeks after DPC sensitization. Treatment meaning: therapeutic diphenylcyclopropenone sensitization with weekly scalp DPC. This sample comprised whole blood, obtained in connection with sensitization to the hapten diphenylcyclopropenone (DPC). Every receptor here comes from a woman between 25 and 40 years old with alopecia areata. Some clones in this sample may be carry-over from other donors' samples.

In this sample, this clonotype turned up many times. The chain is built from TRBV4-2 and TRBJ1-4, with no clear D. The V gene lost 1 base and the J gene lost 8 bases, with 17 bases spanning the gap. CDR1 and CDR2 (germline): LGHNA, YNFKEQ. The CDR3 runs 16 residues. Written as DNA, the CDR3 is TGTGCCAGCAGCCAAGCGGGCCCCCTAAGCGGGGAAAAACTGTTTTTT. It codes for CASSQAGPLSGEKLFF.

This chain joins TRBV7-9 and TRBJ1-2; no firm D call. Germline V lookup: CDR1 SEHNR, CDR2 FQNEAQ (reference sequence). Trimming removed 0 bases at V and 3 bases at J, with 11 bases between. CDR3 length: 15 residues. CDR3 sequence reads: CASSLARGGDYGYTF. CDR3 bases: TGTGCCAGCAGCTTAGCGCGGGGAGGTGACTATGGCTACACCTTC.

The V and J genes are TRBV7-9 and TRBJ2-3; D call uncertain. Germline CDR1 SEHNR, CDR2 FQNEAQ (reference sequence). Trimming took 3 bases from V and 5 from J, leaving 3 bases between them. The CDR3 is 11 amino acids. The chain's CDR3 is CASSFGDTQYF. CDR3 DNA: TGTGCCAGCAGCTTTGGAGATACGCAGTATTTT.

This clonotype was recorded at least ten times. The genes are TRBV20-1 and TRBJ2-3; D is possibly TRBD2 (5 bases). Germline V CDR1 and CDR2: DFQATT, SNEGSKA (reference sequence). Trimming removed 6 bases at V and 5 bases at J, with 15 bases between. The CDR3 contains 13 residues. DNA of the CDR3: TGCAGTGCCCCCGGACTGGCGCAAGATACGCAGTATTTT. Translated, it gives CSAPGLAQDTQYF.

This clonotype showed up many times. This chain connects TRBV20-1 to TRBJ1-4; TRBD1 aligns across 8 bases. Germline V gene lookup returns CDR1 DFQATT and CDR2 SNEGSKA (reference sequence). V lost 6 bases to trimming and J lost 3 bases; unmatched junction nucleotides: 6. The CDR3 contains 14 residues. The CDR3: CSARDRRANEKLFF. The DNA of the CDR3 is TGCAGTGCGAGGGACAGGCGGGCTAATGAAAAACTGTTTTTT.

The chain uses TRBV7-9 and TRBJ2-5, with D unclear. The CDR3 has 14 residues. V dropped 1 base and J dropped 5 bases, with 11 bases sitting between them. Germline CDR1 reads SEHNR; CDR2 reads FQNEAQ (reference sequence). The CDR3 sequence is CASSLVLAAETQYF. The DNA for the CDR3 is TGTGCCAGCAGCTTAGTGCTGGCCGCGGAGACCCAGTACTTC.

In its sample, this clonotype was seen many times. CDR3 sequence: CASSPFTRGRDEQFF. The DNA of the CDR3 is TGTGCCAGCAGCCCCTTCACGCGGGGGCGGGATGAGCAGTTCTTC. V gene TRBV7-6 combines with J gene TRBJ2-1; maybe TRBD2 (7 bases). This CDR3 is built from 15 residues. The germline CDR1 and CDR2 sequences are SGHVS and FNYEAQ. V lost 5 bases to trimming and J lost 8 bases, with 19 bases between them.

This clonotype was counted only a few times. The chain couples TRBV29-1 to TRBJ2-7, with 9 bases lining up with TRBD1. V dropped 7 bases and J dropped 6; count of bases not matched to a gene: 10. Germline V gene data show CDR1 as SQVTM and CDR2 as ANQGSEA. The CDR3 is made up of 13 amino acids. CDR3: CSAAGTGRGEQYF. The CDR3 DNA reads TGCAGCGCCGCGGGGACAGGGAGGGGCGAGCAGTACTTC.

The genes are TRBV20-1 and TRBJ1-3; D is uncertain. Germline CDR1 is DFQATT and CDR2 is SNEGSKA (reference sequence). V was pared by 3 bases and J by 0 bases, with 18 bases between. The CDR3 has 17 amino acids. This CDR3 reads CSASNPGSSLSGNTIYF. CDR3 DNA sequence: TGCAGTGCTAGTAACCCCGGGAGTTCTCTCTCTGGAAACACCATATATTTT.

J is TRBJ1-2 and V is TRBV6-6, with D perhaps TRBD1 (6 bases). With 5 bases removed from V and 8 bases from J, the gap between germline ends came to 15 bases. The CDR3 has 13 amino acids. Per the germline V gene, CDR1 is MNHNY and CDR2 is SVGAGI (reference sequence). This CDR3 reads CASSQEDRGGYTF. CDR3 sequence (DNA): TGTGCCAGCAGTCAGGAGGACAGAGGGGGCTACACCTTC.

The chain uses TRBV9 and TRBJ2-7; no clear D gene. Germline values: CDR1 SGDLS, CDR2 YYNGEE. V was clipped by 4 bases and J by 6 bases, with 17 bases between them. The CDR3 extends over 14 amino acids. The CDR3 reads CASSPQPLQREQYF. CDR3 bases: TGTGCCAGCAGCCCCCAGCCCCTCCAGCGCGAGCAGTACTTC.

In the case of this clonotype: A much larger clone lies one base from this, so it may be a read error. CDR3 sequence (DNA): TGCGCCAGCAGGGTCGGACAGAACACTGAAGCTTTCTTT. It yields the protein CASRVGQNTEAFF. This rearrangement joins TRBV4-1 to TRBJ1-1; a weak D match, TRBD1 (5 bases). Deletions cut 6 bases from V and 1 base from J, with 9 bases between. The CDR3 is 13 residues long. Germline assignment: CDR1 MGHRA and CDR2 YSYEKL.

The table lists this clonotype with a few counts. CDR3: CASSFPRGGLSYNEQFF. The DNA for the CDR3 is TGTGCCAGCAGCTTTCCGCGGGGGGGCCTCTCCTACAATGAGCAGTTCTTC. This rearrangement joins TRBV7-8 to TRBJ2-1; 9 bases map to TRBD2. The V gene end was trimmed by 3 bases and the J gene end by 0 bases; junction bases not matched to a gene: 6. From germline, CDR1 is SGHVS and CDR2 FQNEAQ. The CDR3 is made up of 17 amino acids. Looking up the rest from reference TRBV7-8 and TRBJ2-1 gives the full variable domain: GAGVSQSPRYKVAKRGQDVALRCDPISGHVSLFWYQQALGQGPEFLTYFQNEAQLDKSGLPSDRFFAERPEGSVSTLKIQRTQQEDSAVYLCASSFPRGGLSYNEQFFGPGTRLTVL.

In this sample, this clonotype turned up a few times. The chain carries TRBV29-1 and TRBJ1-1; D gene unclear. In germline, CDR1 is SQVTM, CDR2 ANQGSEA. The CDR3 is 13 residues long. The V end was cut by 4 bases, the J end by 0 bases, with 9 bases between. The CDR3 sequence: CSVGSGMNTEAFF. The CDR3 DNA sequence: TGCAGCGTTGGGTCAGGAATGAACACTGAAGCTTTCTTT.

This clonotype came up many times. The chain joins TRBV29-1 to TRBJ2-2, with a possible D match to TRBD1 (6 bases). V was shortened by 6 bases and J by 0 bases, with 11 bases between the two germline ends. The CDR3 spans 14 residues. In germline, CDR1 is SQVTM, CDR2 ANQGSEA. The CDR3 region is CSVKQGPNTGELFF. The CDR3 nucleotides are TGCAGCGTAAAACAGGGACCGAACACCGGGGAGCTGTTTTTT.

Only a few counts were recorded for this clonotype. The chain has TRBV24-1 and TRBJ2-3; D gene uncertain. Germline values: CDR1 KGHDR, CDR2 SFDVKD. Trimming stripped 4 bases from V and 0 bases from J, with 13 bases between. CDR3 length: 16 residues. DNA of the CDR3: TGTGCCACCAGTGACCCCCGGACGGATAGCACAGATACGCAGTATTTT. Amino acid sequence: CATSDPRTDSTDTQYF.

This clonotype has a count of ten or more. The CDR3 DNA follows: TGCGCCAGCAGTCAATTCCGGCCGGGACCAACTAATGAAAAACTGTTTTTT. Translated, it gives CASSQFRPGPTNEKLFF. The rearrangement links TRBV23-1 to TRBJ1-4, with D perhaps matching TRBD1 (5 bases). TRBV23-1 is an ORF, with its function uncertain. V was trimmed by 1 base and J by 0 bases, leaving 12 bases between them. The CDR3 is 17 residues long.

This clonotype was observed a handful of times. This chain links TRBV11-2 with TRBJ2-5; 7 nucleotides match TRBD1. CDR1 is SGHAT and CDR2 is FQNNGV in the germline V gene. J lost 1 base, V lost 4 bases, and 3 bases had no gene match. The CDR3 sequence is 14 residues long. CDR3 amino acids: CASSSQGVQETQYF. For the CDR3, the DNA is TGTGCCAGCAGCTCTCAGGGGGTCCAAGAGACCCAGTACTTC.

The J gene is TRBJ2-7, the V gene TRBV27; TRBD1 agrees at 11 bases. J gave up 5 bases and V 5 bases, and 8 bases lay outside the gene matches. The CDR3 runs 15 residues. Germline CDR1 and CDR2: MNHEY and SMNVEV (reference sequence). CDR3 bases: TGTGCCAGCAGTAGCCCAGGACAGGGGGCCCACGAGCAGTACTTC. This encodes CASSSPGQGAHEQYF.

The chain recombines TRBV29-1 with TRBJ1-1; possible D gene TRBD1, 6 bases. V was trimmed by 4 bases and J by 5 bases, leaving 14 bases between them. The V gene's germline CDR1 is SQVTM and CDR2 ANQGSEA. The CDR3 totals 13 residues. Here the CDR3 DNA reads TGCAGCGTTGCAGGGGCTGAGGGGACTGAAGCTTTCTTT. As protein: CSVAGAEGTEAFF.

This clonotype was detected a few times. The chain uses TRBV7-3 and TRBJ2-3, with no clear D. V gave up 5 bases and J gave up 0 bases, with 9 bases separating them. The CDR3 length is 14 residues. CDR1 SGHTA and CDR2 FQGTGA come from the germline V gene. Here the CDR3 reads CASSLYDSTDTQYF. The CDR3 nucleotides read TGTGCCAGCAGCCTATACGACAGCACAGATACGCAGTATTTT.

At least ten counts were recorded for this clonotype. The rearrangement joins TRBV11-2 to TRBJ2-1; weak D call: TRBD2 (5 bases). Germline CDR1 is SGHAT and CDR2 is FQNNGV. The germline V and J ends were trimmed by 3 bases and 5 bases, with 23 bases remaining between them. The CDR3 has 18 residues. The CDR3 is CASSFGWRKLGGHNEQFF. In DNA form, the CDR3 reads TGTGCCAGCAGCTTCGGATGGAGGAAACTCGGAGGTCACAATGAGCAGTTCTTC.

The CDR3 nucleotides are TGTGCCAGCAGCGTAGTGAGCGGGGTCGGGGAGCTGTTTTTT. It encodes CASSVVSGVGELFF. The chain carries TRBV9 and TRBJ2-2; 7 nucleotides match TRBD2. This CDR3 has 14 amino acids. Trimming took 0 bases from V and 7 from J; bases not matched to a gene: 3. CDR1 and CDR2 from the germline V gene are SGDLS and YYNGEE. Using reference TRBV9 and TRBJ2-2 for the parts outside the CDR3, the full variable domain is DSGVTQTPKHLITATGQRVTLRCSPRSGDLSVYWYQQSLDQGLQFLIQYYNGEERAKGNILERFSAQQFPDLHSELNLSSLELGDSALYFCASSVVSGVGELFFGEGSRLTVL.

The chain carries TRBV15 and TRBJ1-4, with D possibly TRBD1 on 5 matching bases. CDR1 and CDR2 from the germline V gene are LNHNV and YYDKDF (reference sequence). The CDR3 is 15 amino acids. Deletions cut 3 bases from V and 8 bases from J, with 16 bases between. The CDR3 nucleotides read TGTGCCACCAGCAGGGCCCCCTTTTCAGGGGAAAAACTGTTTTTT. Translating gives CATSRAPFSGEKLFF.

This clonotype was detected a few times. DNA for the CDR3: TGTGCCAGCTCCCCCAGGCGATCTGGGGCCAACGTCCTGACTTTC. It specifies CASSPRRSGANVLTF. V and J are TRBV18 and TRBJ2-6; D not resolved. Trimming shortened V by 6 bases and J by 1 base, and 10 bases separated the two germline ends. Germline V CDR1 and CDR2: KGHSH, LQKENI. This CDR3 region has 15 residues.

The V call is TRBV11-1, the J call TRBJ1-1; TRBD1 might be the D (5 bases). V lost 5 bases to trimming and J lost 0 bases, with 10 bases between them. The CDR3 loop spans 14 amino acids. Germline values: CDR1 SGHAT, CDR2 FQDESV (reference sequence). In DNA form, the CDR3 reads TGTGCCAGCAGCCGGGGCCCCATGAACACTGAAGCTTTCTTT. This encodes CASSRGPMNTEAFF.

At least ten counts were recorded for this clonotype. This chain joins TRBV28 and TRBJ1-1, with 7 nucleotides matching TRBD1. The J segment lost 8 bases and the V segment lost 6 bases, leaving 9 bases of the junction unmatched. Per the germline V gene, CDR1 is MDHEN and CDR2 is SYDVKM. The CDR3 loop spans 13 amino acids. DNA of the CDR3: TGTGCCAGCAGCCCGGGACAGAGGGCGGAAGCTTTCTTT. It encodes CASSPGQRAEAFF.

This CDR3 is CASSFGDRVRDEQYF. The DNA of the CDR3 is TGCGCCAGCAGCTTCGGGGACAGGGTGAGGGACGAGCAGTACTTC. V is TRBV5-1 and J is TRBJ2-7; 9 nucleotides line up with TRBD1. After removal of 2 bases from V and 5 bases from J, the junction contained 8 bases not matched to a gene. The V gene's germline CDR1 is SGHRS and CDR2 YFSETQ. The CDR3 runs 15 residues.

This clonotype has more than one count but fewer than ten. This CDR3 is CASSPRFSGNTIYF. CDR3 nucleotides: TGTGCCAGCAGTCCCCGGTTCTCTGGAAACACCATATATTTT. The genes are TRBV12-3 or TRBV12-4 and TRBJ1-3; D unresolved. Trimming took 5 bases from V and 0 from J, leaving 8 bases between them. The CDR3 is 14 amino acids.

The chain combines TRBV20-1 with TRBJ2-5; 12 bases align to TRBD2. The length of the CDR3 is 16 residues. Germline CDR1 is DFQATT and CDR2 is SNEGSKA (reference sequence). The V gene end was trimmed by 6 bases and the J gene end by 4 bases; junction bases not matched to a gene: 12. CDR3 bases: TGCAGTGCCCTCCCCCTAGCGGGGGGGTATACAGAGACCCAGTACTTC. It specifies CSALPLAGGYTETQYF.

This clonotype was seen ten or more times. CDR3 DNA: TGTGCCAGCAGCTTAGAAGAGGGTTACACTGAAGCTTTCTTT. Translation: CASSLEEGYTEAFF. V usage is TRBV7-9 and J usage is TRBJ1-1; D gene uncertain. CDR1 is SEHNR, CDR2 FQNEAQ, per germline (reference sequence). The CDR3 has 14 residues. Between the trimmed V and J ends, which lost 1 base and 3 bases, there was a span of 9 bases.